This T cell receptor (beta chain) appears in the sequencing data of a study of early T cells in non-severe SARS-CoV-2 infection. Study at large: The study sequenced bulk RNA from unsorted whole blood, with chains unpaired.

Notes on the study in general: VDJdb matching, biased toward anti-spike CD8 responses, missed private and CD4 specificities.

The library protocol tagged individual cDNA molecules with unique molecular identifiers. TCRdb ran MiXCR on the 5' RACE reads and lists one entry per CDR3 protein. The sample carries 60,000 to 75,000 distinct CDR3 sequences, approximately 12% recorded once. The CDR3 contains 14 residues. Trimming pared 7 bases from V and 0 bases from J, leaving 10 bases between. This clonotype was observed at least ten times. The antigen is unknown. Sequencing was performed on whole blood. The chain joins TRBV12-3 or TRBV12-4 to TRBJ2-1; D gene uncertain. The source of this sequence is an adult who was a healthcare worker with PCR-confirmed SARS-CoV-2 infection or an uninfected control (not recorded which). The CDR3 region is CASIPGGSYNEQFF. Written as DNA, the CDR3 is TGTGCCAGCATTCCTGGTGGCTCCTACAATGAGCAGTTCTTC.